The rows below give T cell receptor beta chains drawn from one sample of a study of shared clonotypes between healthy human individuals. Using immunoSEQ multiplex PCR, the repertoire was profiled, and TCRdb retains in-frame clones only, with some absent. The sample shows about 610,000 clones, about 96% of them seen only once. Sequencing was carried out using naive CD8+ T cells sorted from blood. These receptors were obtained from a woman in her 30s in good health. CDR3s include the opening cysteine and the closing phenylalanine or tryptophan. D genes are given only for firm matches. Rows may omit the clone size; those that give it use once, few, many or a size class.

len	v_gene	d_gene	j_gene	abundance	CDR3aa	CDR3nt
15	TRBV28	TRBD2	TRBJ2-7	.	CASSSLSGKYYEQYF	TGTGCCAGCAGTTCCCTTAGCGGGAAATACTACGAGCAGTACTTC
15	TRBV7-3	.	TRBJ2-3	.	CASSLIGGRRDTQYF	TGTGCCAGCAGCTTAATCGGGGGGCGCAGAGATACGCAGTATTTT
15	TRBV6-5	.	TRBJ2-1	.	CASSLNNGPGNEQFF	TGTGCCAGCAGCCTAAATAACGGACCGGGCAATGAGCAGTTCTTC
15	TRBV2	.	TRBJ2-7	.	CASTGGQGQPYEQYF	TGTGCCAGCACCGGAGGGCAGGGGCAGCCCTACGAGCAGTACTTC
17	TRBV2	.	TRBJ1-1	.	CAGKATMTDLLNTEAFF	TGTGCCGGGAAGGCGACAATGACCGACTTGTTGAACACTGAAGCTTTCTTT
15	TRBV7-8	.	TRBJ2-3	.	CASSLVDISTDTQYF	TGTGCCAGCAGCTTAGTTGACATATCCACAGATACGCAGTATTTT
11	TRBV29-1	.	TRBJ1-1	.	CSVGPTGEAFF	TGCAGCGTTGGTCCAACGGGTGAAGCTTTCTTT
12	TRBV6-5	.	TRBJ2-7	.	CASSSQGREQYF	TGTGCCTCATCATCACAGGGTCGCGAGCAGTACTTC
16	TRBV13	TRBD2	TRBJ2-5	.	CASSSRLAGVYETQYF	TGTGCCAGCAGCTCACGACTAGCGGGAGTGTATGAGACCCAGTACTTC
15	TRBV4-1	.	TRBJ1-1	.	CASSQDWGLDTEAFF	TGCGCCAGCAGCCAAGATTGGGGGCTGGACACTGAAGCTTTCTTT
15	TRBV5-4	.	TRBJ2-7	once	CASSLDVQGIYEQYF	TGTGCCAGCAGCTTGGACGTACAGGGAATTTACGAGCAGTACTTC
15	TRBV6-9	.	TRBJ1-4	.	CASSYVGRRKEKLFF	TGTGCCAGCAGTTACGTGGGCAGGCGGAAGGAAAAACTGTTTTTT
15	TRBV14	TRBD1	TRBJ2-3	.	CASSLSWTGWDTQYF	TGTGCCAGCAGCCTTTCCTGGACAGGGTGGGATACGCAGTATTTT
16	TRBV28	.	TRBJ2-7	.	CASRAPGAGWPYEQYF	TGTGCCAGCAGGGCCCCGGGGGCAGGTTGGCCCTACGAGCAGTACTTC
14	TRBV11-2	.	TRBJ2-2	.	CASSWGQNTGELFF	TGTGCCAGCAGCTGGGGACAGAACACCGGGGAGCTGTTTTTT
15	TRBV2	.	TRBJ1-1	.	CASSEWVKSNTEAFF	TGTGCCAGCAGTGAATGGGTCAAGTCGAACACTGAAGCTTTCTTT
15	TRBV19	.	TRBJ2-1	.	CASSTWAVSYNEQFF	TGTGCCAGTAGTACATGGGCGGTCTCCTACAATGAGCAGTTCTTC
15	TRBV9	TRBD1	TRBJ1-6	once	CASSPRGQADSPLHF	TGTGCCAGCAGCCCCCGGGGACAGGCGGACTCACCCCTCCACTTT
16	TRBV9	.	TRBJ2-3	once	CASSVPGTPYTDTQYF	TGTGCCAGCAGCGTCCCCGGGACTCCTTACACAGATACGCAGTATTTT
15	TRBV5-6	.	TRBJ2-1	.	CASSFPEAEYNEQFF	TGTGCCAGCAGCTTTCCCGAAGCGGAATACAATGAGCAGTTCTTC
13	TRBV10-3	TRBD2	TRBJ2-3	.	CAIGAGGSNTQYF	TGTGCCATCGGGGCGGGAGGATCAAATACGCAGTATTTT
14	TRBV19	.	TRBJ1-6	.	CASSPTGENSPLHF	TGTGCCAGTAGCCCGACAGGCGAAAATTCACCCCTCCACTTT
18	TRBV14	TRBD2	TRBJ2-3	.	CASSAGLAGKTSTDTQYF	TGTGCCAGCAGCGCAGGACTAGCGGGGAAGACTAGCACAGATACGCAGTATTTT
18	TRBV7-3	TRBD1	TRBJ2-1	.	CASSQRTGPLREFNEQFF	TGTGCCAGCAGCCAGAGGACAGGACCCCTTAGGGAGTTCAATGAGCAGTTCTTC
15	TRBV27	TRBD2	TRBJ2-7	once	CASSLGGLADYEQYF	TGTGCCAGCAGTTTGGGTGGGCTAGCGGACTACGAGCAGTACTTC
11	TRBV2	.	TRBJ2-7	.	CASGPPDEQYF	TGTGCCAGCGGGCCTCCGGACGAGCAGTACTTC
14	TRBV6-5	TRBD1	TRBJ1-2	.	CASRMDRDIDGYTF	TGTGCCAGCAGGATGGACAGGGATATTGATGGCTACACCTTC
13	TRBV5-1	.	TRBJ2-7	.	CASSLVQGNEQYF	TGCGCCAGCAGCTTGGTACAGGGTAACGAGCAGTACTTC
13	TRBV7-9	.	TRBJ2-2	.	CASSTLFAGELFF	TGTGCCAGCTCCACGCTGTTCGCCGGGGAGCTGTTTTTT